These 6 T cell receptor beta chains came from one sample sequenced in a study of blood T cell repertoires in COVID-19. Produced via immunoSEQ multiplex PCR; TCRdb's table is partial and in-frame only. The repertoire holds 30,000 to 40,000 clones, with approximately 83% as singletons. What was sequenced was peripheral blood. The source is a man aged 50-59 years with acute or convalescent COVID-19.

The chain is built from TRBV4-1 and TRBJ2-7; TRBD2 matches at 12 bases. The CDR3 sequence is 15 residues long. Germline V gene lookup returns CDR1 MGHRA and CDR2 YSYEKL. J was trimmed by 5 bases and V by 0 bases; bases with no gene match: 2. CDR3 in DNA: TGCGCCAGCAGCCAAGATCTAGCGGGAGGGGACGAGCAGTACTTC. Residues: CASSQDLAGGDEQYF.

This clone appeared once. The J gene is TRBJ2-3, the V gene TRBV19, with 8 nucleotides matching TRBD2. This CDR3 comprises 19 residues. Trimming removed 6 bases from V and 8 bases from J; junction bases left unmatched: 25. Germline V gene lookup returns CDR1 LNHDA and CDR2 SQIVND (reference sequence). The CDR3 region is CASSPGADSPGLGWGTQYF. The CDR3 nucleotides are TGTGCCAGTAGCCCAGGGGCAGACTCCCCGGGACTAGGGTGGGGTACGCAGTATTTT.

This clone has only one observation. The chain recombines TRBV6-6 with TRBJ2-7, with TRBD2 identical over 8 bases. Germline CDR1 is MNHNY and CDR2 is SVGAGI (reference sequence). The CDR3 has 15 residues. The ends lost 6 bases at V and 7 bases at J; junction bases unmatched: 14. CDR3 in amino acids: CASSQSGLAGREQYF. In DNA, the CDR3 is TGTGCCAGCAGCCAGTCCGGCTTAGCGGGAAGGGAGCAGTACTTC.

The chain has TRBV7-9 and TRBJ2-7; TRBD2 matches at 10 bases. The ends lost 5 bases at V and 4 bases at J; junction bases unmatched: 8. Germline V gene sequence: CDR1 SEHNR, CDR2 FQNEAQ (reference sequence). CDR3 length: 15 residues. This CDR3 is CASSPSGRAHYEQYF. CDR3 nucleotide sequence: TGTGCCAGCAGCCCTAGCGGGAGAGCTCATTACGAGCAGTACTTC.

The table lists this clone with a few counts. The chain joins TRBV10-3 to TRBJ1-5; possible D gene TRBD1, 6 bases. Germline loops: CDR1 ENHRY, CDR2 SYGVKD. The V end lost 0 bases, the J end lost 5 bases, and 11 bases lay between the germline ends. The CDR3 is 15 amino acids. The CDR3 sequence: CAISESGTPDQPQHF. The CDR3 region has the DNA TGTGCCATCAGTGAGTCGGGGACACCCGATCAGCCCCAGCATTTT.

This chain joins TRBV5-4 and TRBJ2-3, with TRBD2 identical over 9 bases. The V gene end was trimmed by 2 bases and the J gene end by 9 bases; junction bases not matched to a gene: 7. The germline V gene encodes CDR1 SGHNT and CDR2 YYREEE (reference sequence). This CDR3 region has 14 residues. The CDR3 coding sequence is TGTGCCAGCAGCTTTAGCGGGAGTATCCGGACGCAGTATTTT. Its protein is CASSFSGSIRTQYF.